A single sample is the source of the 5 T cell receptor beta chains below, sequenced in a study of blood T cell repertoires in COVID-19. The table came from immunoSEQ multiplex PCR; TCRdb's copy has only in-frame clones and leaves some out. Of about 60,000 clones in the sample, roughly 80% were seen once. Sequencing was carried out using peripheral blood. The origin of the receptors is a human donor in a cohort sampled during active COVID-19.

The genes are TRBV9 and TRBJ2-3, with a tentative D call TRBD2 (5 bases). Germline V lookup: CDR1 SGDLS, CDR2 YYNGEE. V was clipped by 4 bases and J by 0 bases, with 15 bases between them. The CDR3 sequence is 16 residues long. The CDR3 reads CASSPQAVLSTDTQYF. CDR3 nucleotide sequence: TGTGCCAGCAGCCCACAAGCGGTACTTAGCACAGATACGCAGTATTTT. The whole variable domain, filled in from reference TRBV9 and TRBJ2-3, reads DSGVTQTPKHLITATGQRVTLRCSPRSGDLSVYWYQQSLDQGLQFLIQYYNGEERAKGNILERFSAQQFPDLHSELNLSSLELGDSALYFCASSPQAVLSTDTQYFGPGTRLTVL.

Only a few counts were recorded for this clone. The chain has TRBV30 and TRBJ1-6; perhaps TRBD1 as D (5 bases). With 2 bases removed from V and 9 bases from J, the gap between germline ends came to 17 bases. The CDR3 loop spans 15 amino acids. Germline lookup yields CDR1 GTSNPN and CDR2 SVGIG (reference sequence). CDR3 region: CAWSPTGGVASPLHF. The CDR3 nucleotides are TGTGCCTGGAGTCCGACCGGGGGTGTCGCTTCACCCCTCCACTTT.

The chain's CDR3 is CATSDFQYTEAFF. In DNA form, the CDR3 reads TGTGCCACCAGTGATTTTCAATACACTGAAGCTTTCTTT. The chain links TRBV24-1 to TRBJ1-1; D remains unclear. Germline CDR1 KGHDR, CDR2 SFDVKD. The CDR3 has 13 residues. V was pared by 1 base and J by 3 bases, with 5 bases between.

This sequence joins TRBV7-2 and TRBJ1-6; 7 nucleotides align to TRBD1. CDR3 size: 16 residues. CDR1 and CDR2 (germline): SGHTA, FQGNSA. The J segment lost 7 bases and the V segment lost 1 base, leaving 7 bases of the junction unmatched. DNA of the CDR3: TGTGCCAGCAGCTTAGAGACAGGGCTCGGAAATTCACCCCTCCACTTT. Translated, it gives CASSLETGLGNSPLHF.

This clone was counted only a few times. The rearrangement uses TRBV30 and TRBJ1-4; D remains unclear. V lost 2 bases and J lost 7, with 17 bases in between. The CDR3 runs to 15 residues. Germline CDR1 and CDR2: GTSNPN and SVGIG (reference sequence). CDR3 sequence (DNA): TGTGCCTGGAGTAGTACTGACCGACCTAGTGAAAAACTGTTTTTT. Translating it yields CAWSSTDRPSEKLFF.